This entry features one T cell receptor beta chain sequence. The antigen remains undetermined. The data are from a study of shared clonotypes between healthy human individuals. Looking at the study overall: CD4 naive and memory got three plates each, CD8 naive two, CD8 memory one.

The naive CD8 subset, CD45RO-negative cells positively selected for CCR7, excluded terminally differentiated effector memory CD45RA+ cells. The V and J ends lost 2 bases and 3 bases, in that order; junction bases with no gene match: 4. The CDR3 covers 15 residues. Per germline, CDR1 MNHEY and CDR2 SVGAGI. Study-level findings and limits: Some naive CD4 clonotypes, around 5%, turned up in common across a handful of donors. Generation probabilities were higher for clonotypes shared across all four sorted-subset donors than for unshared ones. What naive subsets generally showed was a larger estimated richness than memory subsets showed.

Libraries were prepared by immunoSEQ multiplex PCR; TCRdb keeps only in-frame clonotypes and omits some of them. The sample shows fewer than 1 million clones, about 96% of them seen only once. This clonotype was obtained from a man aged 25 to 40 in good health. The sequenced material came from naive CD8+ T cells sorted from blood. The V gene is TRBV6-5, the J gene TRBJ2-3, with TRBD2 identical over 8 bases. CDR3 protein: CASSYGPSGTDTQYF. The CDR3 DNA follows: TGTGCCAGCAGTTACGGTCCTAGCGGGACAGATACGCAGTATTTT.